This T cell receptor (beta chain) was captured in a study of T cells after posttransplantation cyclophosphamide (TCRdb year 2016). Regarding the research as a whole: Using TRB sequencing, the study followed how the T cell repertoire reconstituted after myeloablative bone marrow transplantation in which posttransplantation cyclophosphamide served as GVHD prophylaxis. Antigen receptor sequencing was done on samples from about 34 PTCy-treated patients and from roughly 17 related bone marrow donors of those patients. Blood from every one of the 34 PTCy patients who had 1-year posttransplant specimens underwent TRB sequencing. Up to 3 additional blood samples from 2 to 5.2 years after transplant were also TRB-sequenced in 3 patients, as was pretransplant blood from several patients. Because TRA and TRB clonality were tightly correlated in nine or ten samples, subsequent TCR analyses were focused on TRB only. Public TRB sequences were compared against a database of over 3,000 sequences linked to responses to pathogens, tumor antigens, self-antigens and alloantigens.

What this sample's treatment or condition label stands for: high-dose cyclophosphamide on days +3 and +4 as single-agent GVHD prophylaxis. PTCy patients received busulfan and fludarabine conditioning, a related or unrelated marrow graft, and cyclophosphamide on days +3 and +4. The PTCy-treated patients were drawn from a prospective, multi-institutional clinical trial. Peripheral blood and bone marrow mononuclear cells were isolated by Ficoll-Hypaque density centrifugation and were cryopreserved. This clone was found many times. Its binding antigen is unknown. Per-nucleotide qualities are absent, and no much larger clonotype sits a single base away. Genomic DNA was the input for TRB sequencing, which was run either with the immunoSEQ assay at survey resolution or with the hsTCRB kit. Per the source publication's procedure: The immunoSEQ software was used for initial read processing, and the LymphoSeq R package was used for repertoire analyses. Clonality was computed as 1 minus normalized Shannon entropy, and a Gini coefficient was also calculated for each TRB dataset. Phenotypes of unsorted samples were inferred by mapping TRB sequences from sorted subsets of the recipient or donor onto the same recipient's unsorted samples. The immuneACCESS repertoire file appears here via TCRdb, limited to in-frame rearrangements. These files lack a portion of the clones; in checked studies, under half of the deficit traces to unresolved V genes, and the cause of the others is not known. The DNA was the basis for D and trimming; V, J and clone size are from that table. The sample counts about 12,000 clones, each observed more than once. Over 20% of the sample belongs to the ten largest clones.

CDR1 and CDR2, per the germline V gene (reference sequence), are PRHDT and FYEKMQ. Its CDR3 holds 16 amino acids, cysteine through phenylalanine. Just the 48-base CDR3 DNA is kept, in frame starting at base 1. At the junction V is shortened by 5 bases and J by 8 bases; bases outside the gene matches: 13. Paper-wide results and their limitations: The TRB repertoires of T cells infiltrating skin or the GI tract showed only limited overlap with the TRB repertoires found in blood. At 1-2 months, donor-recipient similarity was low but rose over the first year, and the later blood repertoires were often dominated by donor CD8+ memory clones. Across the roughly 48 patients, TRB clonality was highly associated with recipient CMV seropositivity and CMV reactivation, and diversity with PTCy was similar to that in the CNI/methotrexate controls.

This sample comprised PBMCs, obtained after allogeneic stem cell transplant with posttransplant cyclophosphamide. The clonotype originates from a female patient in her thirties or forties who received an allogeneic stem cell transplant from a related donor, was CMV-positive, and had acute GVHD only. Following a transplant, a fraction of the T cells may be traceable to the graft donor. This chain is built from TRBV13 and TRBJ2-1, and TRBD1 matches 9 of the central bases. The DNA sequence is TGTGCCAGCAGCCCTGACCCGACAGGGGGGCTCGATGAGCAGTTCTTC. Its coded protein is CASSPDPTGGLDEQFF.